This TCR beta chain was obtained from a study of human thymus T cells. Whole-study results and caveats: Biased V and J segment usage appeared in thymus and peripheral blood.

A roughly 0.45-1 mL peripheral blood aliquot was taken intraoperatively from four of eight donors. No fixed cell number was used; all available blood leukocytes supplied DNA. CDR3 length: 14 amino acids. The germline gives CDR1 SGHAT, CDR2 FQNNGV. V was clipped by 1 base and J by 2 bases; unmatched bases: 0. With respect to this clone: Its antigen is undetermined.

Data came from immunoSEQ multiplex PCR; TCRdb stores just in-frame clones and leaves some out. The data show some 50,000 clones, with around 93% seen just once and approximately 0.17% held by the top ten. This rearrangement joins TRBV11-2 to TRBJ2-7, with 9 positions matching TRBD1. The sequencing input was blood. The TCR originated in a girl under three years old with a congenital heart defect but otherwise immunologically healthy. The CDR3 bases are TGTGCCAGCAGCTTAGGACAGGGGGCCTACGAGCAGTACTTC. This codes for CASSLGQGAYEQYF.